This TCR beta chain is drawn from a study of blood T cell repertoires in COVID-19. The table came from immunoSEQ multiplex PCR; TCRdb's copy has only in-frame clones and leaves some out. The table lists about 320,000 clones, approximately 86% of them singletons. The CDR3 loop spans 15 amino acids. V shed 5 bases and J shed 4 bases, with 15 bases lying between them. From germline, CDR1 is LNHDA and CDR2 SQIVND (reference sequence). Sample: PBMCs or T cells enriched from blood (not recorded which). The receptor was isolated from a woman aged 18-30 years who had recovered from COVID-19. V is TRBV19 and J is TRBJ1-3; D might be TRBD1 (6 bases). The CDR3 sequence: CASSLSTGSGNTIYF. CDR3 DNA: TGTGCCAGTAGTCTCAGTACAGGGAGCGGAAACACCATATATTTT.